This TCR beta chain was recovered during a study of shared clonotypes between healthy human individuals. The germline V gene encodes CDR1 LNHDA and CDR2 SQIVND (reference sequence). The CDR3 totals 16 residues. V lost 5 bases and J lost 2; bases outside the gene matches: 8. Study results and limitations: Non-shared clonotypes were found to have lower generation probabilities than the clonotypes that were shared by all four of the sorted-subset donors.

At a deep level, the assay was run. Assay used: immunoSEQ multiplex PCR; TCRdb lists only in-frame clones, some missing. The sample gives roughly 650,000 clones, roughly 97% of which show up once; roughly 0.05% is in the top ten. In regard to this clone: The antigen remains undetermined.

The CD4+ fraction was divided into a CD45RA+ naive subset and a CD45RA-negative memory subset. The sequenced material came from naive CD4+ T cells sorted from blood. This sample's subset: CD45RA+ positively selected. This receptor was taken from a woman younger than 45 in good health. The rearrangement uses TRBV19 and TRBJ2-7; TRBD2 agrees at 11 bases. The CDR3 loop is CASSALGTSGPYEQYF. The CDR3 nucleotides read TGTGCCAGTAGTGCCCTTGGGACTAGCGGTCCCTACGAGCAGTACTTC.